This TCR beta chain was sequenced in a study of blood T cells in healthy people across ages. V was pared by 4 bases and J by 0 bases, with 3 bases of the junction left unmatched. The CDR3 extends over 15 amino acids. Through a sample-barcoded 5' primer and a J-beta primer mix, a second PCR was run for roughly 7 to 11 cycles. One entry per CDR3 protein results from TCRdb running MiXCR on the 5' RACE reads. Of hundreds of thousands of distinct CDR3 sequences in the sample, around 68% were seen once. Concerning this clonotype: Its antigen is unidentified.

Overall study findings and caveats: Both naive CD4+ cell counts and diversity were greater in long-lived donors than in aged donors.

Sequenced material: blood. This sequence was found in a man aged 25-45 years in good health. The chain combines TRBV12-3 or TRBV12-4 with TRBJ2-1; TRBD1 matches at 7 bases. CDR3 bases: TGTGCCAGCAGTTGGGGACAGCTCTCCTACAATGAGCAGTTCTTC. Protein sequence: CASSWGQLSYNEQFF.